This T cell receptor (beta chain) originates from a study of Ad26.COV2.S vaccination and SARS-CoV-2 variants. TCRdb's table, derived via immunoSEQ multiplex PCR, lists solely in-frame clones and lacks some. The table lists hundreds of thousands of clones, around 90% of them singletons. Overall study findings and caveats: Vaccinated individuals (as opposed to placebo recipients) had higher spike-specific TCR breadth. Similar non-spike TCR breadth was seen in vaccine and placebo recipients. Substantial post-vaccination breadth of spike-specific CD8+ and CD4+ T cell responses was reported. Analyses that measured TCR breadth and depth may have underestimated total T cell responses.

The germline V gene encodes CDR1 LNHDA and CDR2 SQIVND (reference sequence). The CDR3 contains 18 residues. The V and J ends lost 5 bases and 3 bases, in that order; junction bases with no gene match: 11. Treatment meaning: roughly 19 received Ad26.COV2.S at low or high dose, single or two shots; about 5 received placebo; per-sample allocation not given. Samples came from day 63 after the first vaccine or placebo injection. Details on this clone: Its antigen is unidentified.

The sequencing here drew on peripheral blood, taken in a trial of Ad26.COV2.S vaccine versus placebo. The clonotype comes from a person between 18 and 65 years old who received the Ad26.COV2.S COVID-19 vaccine or a placebo. The genes are TRBV19 and TRBJ2-1; 12 nucleotides align to TRBD2. CDR3 loop: CASSDTYRTSGIYNEQFF. CDR3 DNA sequence: TGTGCCAGTAGTGACACTTATCGGACTAGCGGGATCTACAATGAGCAGTTCTTC.